Given below is one T cell receptor beta chain in context. Its antigen is not identified. Only in-frame clones appear in the TCRdb table, and some are missing; sequencing was by immunoSEQ multiplex PCR. The profile shows 500,000 to 700,000 clones, roughly 95% of them singletons. The CDR3 covers 20 residues. Looked up from germline, CDR1 is SGHDN and CDR2 is FVKESK. The germline V and J ends were trimmed by 2 bases and 0 bases, with 25 bases remaining between them. The sample originates from a study of shared clonotypes between healthy human individuals. Study information: There were three CD4 naive, three CD4 memory, two CD8 naive and one CD8 memory plates per donor. Study results and caveats: Generally, naive subsets (rather than memory subsets) showed larger estimated richness.

CD8 cells regarded as naive lacked CD45RO, were positively chosen for CCR7, and omitted terminally differentiated effector memory CD45RA+ cells. V gene TRBV14 combines with J gene TRBJ1-1, with D tentatively TRBD1 (6 bases). The sequence was obtained from a woman between 25 and 40 years old in good health. Input material: naive CD8+ T cells sorted from blood. CDR3 coding DNA: TGTGCCAGCAGCCAACCTGGGGGAGAGATCGAATGGGACATGAACACTGAAGCTTTCTTT. This codes for CASSQPGGEIEWDMNTEAFF.